Following are 8 T cell receptor beta chains from one sample sequenced in a study of cytomegalovirus exposure and HLA in healthy donors. PCR involved 60 Vbeta and 13 Jbeta primers. Sequenced by immunoSEQ multiplex PCR; TCRdb stores in-frame clones only, minus some. The sample records 150,000 to 200,000 clones, 75% to 85% being singletons. Sequencing was carried out using PBMCs. The receptors come from a woman in her thirties in good health and CMV-seronegative.

This clone was seen a few times. The chain is built from TRBV6-1 and TRBJ1-5; tentative D call: TRBD1 (5 bases). Per germline, CDR1 MNHNS and CDR2 SASEGT. CDR3 length: 14 residues. Between the trimmed V and J ends, which lost 6 bases and 0 bases, there was a span of 9 bases. In nucleotides, the CDR3 is TGTGCCAGCAGCCCGACAGATAGCAATCAGCCCCAGCATTTT. Amino acids: CASSPTDSNQPQHF.

The chain carries TRBV7-6 and TRBJ2-5; no definite D call. This CDR3 has 15 residues. CDR1 and CDR2 (germline): SGHVS, FNYEAQ. Trimming took off 3 bases at V and 4 bases at J, with 15 bases between the two ends. The chain's CDR3 is CASSLTPGSAETQYF. The CDR3 coding sequence is TGTGCCAGCAGCTTGACCCCAGGTTCGGCAGAGACCCAGTACTTC.

This clone was detected once. The V call is TRBV4-3, the J call TRBJ1-2; D is ambiguous. The V gene lost 5 bases and the J gene lost 0 bases, with 28 bases spanning the gap. CDR1 and CDR2 (germline): LGHNA, YSLEER. The CDR3 runs 20 residues. The CDR3 region has the DNA TGCGCCAGCAGCTCGGAGAGGCAGCGCGGGCGGGAGTACCCTAACTATGGCTACACCTTC. This encodes CASSSERQRGREYPNYGYTF.

This clone has a handful of counts. The V and J genes are TRBV28 and TRBJ2-3; perhaps TRBD2 as D (5 bases). Trimming stripped 2 bases from V and 3 bases from J, with 12 bases between. CDR3 length equals 15 residues. CDR1 and CDR2 (germline): MDHEN, SYDVKM. The CDR3 region has the DNA TGTGCCAGCAGTTTAGGTAGCGATTTTACAGATACGCAGTATTTT. Its protein is CASSLGSDFTDTQYF.

V and J are TRBV19 and TRBJ2-7, with D possibly matching TRBD2 (7 bases). The V and J ends lost 5 bases and 2 bases respectively, with 13 bases between them. Germline V gene data show CDR1 as LNHDA and CDR2 as SQIVND (reference sequence). This CDR3 region has 14 residues. CDR3 in DNA: TGTGCCAGTAGTGGGGGGGCAGGTACCTACGAGCAGTACTTC. This gives the protein CASSGGAGTYEQYF.

This chain uses TRBV19 with TRBJ2-5; 14 nucleotides align to TRBD2. This CDR3 is 14 amino acids long. Losses at the gene ends were 8 bases for V and 4 bases for J; bases not matched to a gene: 3. CDR1 and CDR2 (germline): LNHDA, SQIVND (reference sequence). The CDR3 bases are TGTGCCAGTGGGACTAGCGGGAGAGGAGAGACCCAGTACTTC. Amino acid sequence: CASGTSGRGETQYF.

This clone appeared once. The genes are TRBV10-1 and TRBJ2-7; 12 bases match TRBD1. Unmatched junction bases numbered 2, after V lost 2 bases and J lost 3 bases. The germline CDR1 and CDR2 sequences are WNHNN and SYGVQD (reference sequence). The CDR3 loop spans 15 amino acids. CDR3 DNA sequence: TGCGCCAGCAGTGAGGGGGACAGGGGGCTCTACGAGCAGTACTTC. Translated, it gives CASSEGDRGLYEQYF.

The J gene is TRBJ2-2, the V gene TRBV6-5; D is unclear. The CDR3 runs to 15 residues. Trimming took 2 bases from V and 4 from J, leaving 11 bases between them. CDR1 and CDR2 from the germline V gene are MNHEY and SVGAGI. CDR3 bases: TGTGCCAGCAGTTACAATCTAGGTCCCACCGGGGAGCTGTTTTTT. Protein product: CASSYNLGPTGELFF.